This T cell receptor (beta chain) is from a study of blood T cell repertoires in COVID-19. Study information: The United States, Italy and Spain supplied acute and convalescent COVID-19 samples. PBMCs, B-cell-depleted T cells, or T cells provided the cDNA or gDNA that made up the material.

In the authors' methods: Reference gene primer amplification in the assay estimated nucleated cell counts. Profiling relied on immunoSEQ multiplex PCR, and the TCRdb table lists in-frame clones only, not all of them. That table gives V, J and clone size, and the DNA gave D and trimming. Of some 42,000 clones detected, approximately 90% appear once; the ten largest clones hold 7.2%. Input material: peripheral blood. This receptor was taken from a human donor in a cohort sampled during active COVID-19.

The CDR3 sequence: CASSLHRQETQYF. The DNA of the CDR3 is TGTGCCAGCAGTTTGCACAGACAAGAGACCCAGTACTTC. V is TRBV12-3 or TRBV12-4 and J is TRBJ2-5, with D unclear. Trimming took 3 bases from V and 2 from J, leaving 7 bases between them. The CDR3 is made up of 13 amino acids.